The T cell receptor beta chain described here comes from a study of neurological immune-mediated disorders. Study-wide points: Among 34 multiple sclerosis patients, phylogenetic grouping put the repertoires of 18 into a single related-CDR3 cluster, a possible signature.

This clonotype has at least ten counts. Its antigen is unknown. 2 million PBMCs stored at -80 C were the source of the unsorted libraries. The germline CDR1 and CDR2 sequences are LNHNV and YYDKDF (reference sequence). V was trimmed by 9 bases and J by 9 bases, leaving 18 bases between them. There are 13 residues in the CDR3. A 10-nucleotide random UMI tagged transcripts in template-switch 5'RACE cDNA synthesis. TCRdb called the 5' RACE reads again in MiXCR, with one record for every CDR3 protein. Of about 82,000 distinct CDR3 sequences listed, 2.6% are singletons. The specimen sequenced was PBMCs. The rearrangement joins TRBV15 to TRBJ2-1; D is undetermined. This TCR was sampled from a woman younger than 45 with multiple sclerosis. CDR3 coding DNA: TGTGCCACTTCGGGTCCCGTAGAAGGTGAGCAGTTCTTC. This translates into CATSGPVEGEQFF. The full variable domain, completed using reference TRBV15 and TRBJ2-1, is DAMVIQNPRYQVTQFGKPVTLSCSQTLNHNVMYWYQQKSSQAPKLLFHYYDKDFNNEADTPDNFQSRRPNTSFCFLDIRSPGLGDTAMYLCATSGPVEGEQFFGPGTRLTVL.